This section outlines one T cell receptor (beta chain) sequence together with its context. The antigen is not known. The Oncomine TCR Beta short-read assay was what sequenced the DNA obtained from cultured CD4+ T cells. TCRdb itself ran the PCR reads through MiXCR, one entry per CDR3 protein. Of 16,000 or so distinct CDR3 sequences detected, around 50% appear once; the ten largest clones hold approximately 16%. This entry is derived from a study of vaccination and CD4 T cells after COVID-19. Sample time point: late sampling 161 to 241 days after vaccination in three convalescent patients. As to treatment: roughly 10-day PBMC culture with coronavirus spike peptide pools or control peptides (ViraFEST assay). Negative selection separated CD4+ T cells from 10-day cultures. Trimming removed 4 bases from V and 3 bases from J, with 5 bases in between. Germline CDR1 KGHDR, CDR2 SFDVKD. The CDR3 has 12 residues.

Points from the study as a whole: SARS-CoV-2-reactive clonotype medians increased from roughly 21 to 40, not significantly.

This chain joins TRBV24-1 and TRBJ1-2; D not resolved. Source: CD4+ T cells from blood, cultured in vitro, taken about 7 months after SARS-CoV-2 vaccination. The clonotype was recovered from a human donor who had recovered from COVID-19. CDR3 residues: CATSEGYYGYTF. CDR3 DNA: TGTGCCACCAGTGAGGGGTACTATGGCTACACCTTC.